The rows below give T cell receptor beta chains drawn from one sample of a study of T cell responses to AZD1222 COVID-19 vaccine. Sequencing used immunoSEQ multiplex PCR; TCRdb keeps in-frame clones, though not all of them. This table holds tens of thousands of clones, 88% found once. The specimen was peripheral blood, collected 28 days after the second AZD1222 dose. The receptors shown here come from an adult who received the AZD1222 COVID-19 vaccine. CDR3s include the opening cysteine and the closing phenylalanine or tryptophan. D genes are given only for firm matches. The listing skips clone size in some rows; elsewhere it reads once, few, many or a size class.

size,V,D,J,DNA,CDR3
NA,TRBV30,NA,TRBJ1-6,TGTGCCTGGAGGCCCGGACCAAACTATAATTCACCCCTCCACTTT,CAWRPGPNYNSPLHF
NA,TRBV5-1,TRBD1,TRBJ1-2,TGCGCCAGCAGCCCAGGACAGGTGATTAACTATGGCTACACCTTC,CASSPGQVINYGYTF
NA,TRBV11-3,NA,TRBJ2-2,TGTGCTACCCGGGATGCCACCGGGGAGCTGTTTTTT,CATRDATGELFF
once,TRBV5-1,NA,TRBJ1-1,TGCGCCAGCAGCTTGGGAGAGGCAGGGGCGGGCACTGAAGCTTTCTTT,CASSLGEAGAGTEAFF
NA,TRBV3-1/TRBV3-2,TRBD2,TRBJ2-1,TGTGCCAGCAGCCAAGATCCGGGGGTAGCGGGATGGGTCTACAATGAGCAGTTCTTC,CASSQDPGVAGWVYNEQFF
NA,TRBV2,TRBD2,TRBJ2-5,TGTGCCAGCAGGGAACAAGGACTAGCGGAAGAGACCCAGTACTTC,CASREQGLAEETQYF
NA,TRBV25-1,NA,TRBJ2-2,TGTGCCAGCACCGGGTCTCGGGTTAACACCGGGGAGCTGTTTTTT,CASTGSRVNTGELFF
once,TRBV15,NA,TRBJ2-1,TGTGCCACCAGCAGAGATCGCAATGAGCAGTTCTTC,CATSRDRNEQFF
NA,TRBV12-3/TRBV12-4,NA,TRBJ2-5,TGTGCCAGCAGTTTGGGGGTGGAGACCCAGTACTTC,CASSLGVETQYF
NA,TRBV18,NA,TRBJ2-5,TGTGCCAGCTCACCACTTTCAGGGTCCAGGGAGACCCAGTACTTC,CASSPLSGSRETQYF